This T cell receptor (beta chain) was found in a study of CD8 T cells in ankylosing spondylitis. Study-wide findings and caveats: CD8+ disease-linked clones were present at relatively low frequencies in blood. A number of the motif variants had already been described in reactive arthritis synovial fluid and blood. The study identified a TCR beta motif of under ten highly homologous variants that appeared characteristic of ankylosing spondylitis blood. Matched synovial fluid from ankylosing spondylitis patients was reported to be enriched for disease-linked clones.

From the 5' RACE reads, TCRdb called clonotypes with MiXCR, one entry per CDR3 protein. The table lists almost 400,000 distinct CDR3 sequences, about a fifth of them singletons, with 15% to 20% in the top ten. CDR3 length equals 15 residues. The germline V gene has CDR1 SQVTM and CDR2 ANQGSEA. V dropped 6 bases and J dropped 6; count of bases not matched to a gene: 7. About this clonotype itself: As yet, its antigen is unknown.

The rearrangement links TRBV29-1 to TRBJ2-3; 15 bases are a match to TRBD2. This TCR was recovered from a male donor with ankylosing spondylitis. What was sequenced was blood, either unsorted or a sorted T cell fraction (not recorded which). The CDR3 here is CSVRTSGRAWDTQYF. The CDR3 nucleotides read TGCAGCGTCCGGACTAGCGGGAGGGCCTGGGATACGCAGTATTTT.